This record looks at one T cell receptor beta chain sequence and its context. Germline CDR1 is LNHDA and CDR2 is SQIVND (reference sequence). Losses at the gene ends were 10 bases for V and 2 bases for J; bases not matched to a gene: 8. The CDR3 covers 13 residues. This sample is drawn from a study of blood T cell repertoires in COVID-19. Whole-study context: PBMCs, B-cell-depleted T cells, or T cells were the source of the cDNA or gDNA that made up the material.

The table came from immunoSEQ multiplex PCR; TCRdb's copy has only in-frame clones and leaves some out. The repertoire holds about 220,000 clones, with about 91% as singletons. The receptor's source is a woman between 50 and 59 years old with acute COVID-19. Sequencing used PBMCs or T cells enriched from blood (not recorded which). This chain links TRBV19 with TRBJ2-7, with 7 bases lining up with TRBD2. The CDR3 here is CATRLAPTYEQYF. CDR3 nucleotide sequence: TGTGCCACCAGACTAGCCCCGACCTACGAGCAGTACTTC.